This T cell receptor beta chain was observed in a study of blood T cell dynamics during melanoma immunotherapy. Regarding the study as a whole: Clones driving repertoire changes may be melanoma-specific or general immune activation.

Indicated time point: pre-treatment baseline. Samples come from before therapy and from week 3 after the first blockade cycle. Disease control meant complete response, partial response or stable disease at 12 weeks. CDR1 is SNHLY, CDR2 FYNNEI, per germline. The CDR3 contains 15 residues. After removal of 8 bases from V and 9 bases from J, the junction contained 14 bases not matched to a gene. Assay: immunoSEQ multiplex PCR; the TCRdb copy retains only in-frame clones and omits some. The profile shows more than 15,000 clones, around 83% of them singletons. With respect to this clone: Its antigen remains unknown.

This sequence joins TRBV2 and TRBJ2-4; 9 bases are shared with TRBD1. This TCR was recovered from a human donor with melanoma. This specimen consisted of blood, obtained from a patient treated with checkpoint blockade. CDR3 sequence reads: CASAGTGKALGIQYF. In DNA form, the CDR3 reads TGTGCCAGCGCAGGGACAGGGAAGGCTCTGGGCATTCAGTACTTC.